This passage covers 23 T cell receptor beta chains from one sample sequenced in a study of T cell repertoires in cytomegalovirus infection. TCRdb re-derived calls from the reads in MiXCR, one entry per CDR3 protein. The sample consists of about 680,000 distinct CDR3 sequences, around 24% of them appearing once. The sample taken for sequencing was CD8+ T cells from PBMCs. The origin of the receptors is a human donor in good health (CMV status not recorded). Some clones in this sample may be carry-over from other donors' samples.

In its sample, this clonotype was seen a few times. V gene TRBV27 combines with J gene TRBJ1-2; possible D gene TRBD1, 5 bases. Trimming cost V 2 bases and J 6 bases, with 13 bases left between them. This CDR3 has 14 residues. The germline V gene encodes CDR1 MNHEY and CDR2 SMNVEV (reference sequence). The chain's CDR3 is CASSLRPRVDGYTF. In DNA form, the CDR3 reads TGTGCCAGCAGTTTACGACCCAGGGTTGATGGCTACACCTTC.

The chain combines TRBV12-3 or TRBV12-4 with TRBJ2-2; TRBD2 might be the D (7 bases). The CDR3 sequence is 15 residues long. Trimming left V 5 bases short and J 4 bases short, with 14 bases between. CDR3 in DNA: TGTGCCAGCAGTCCTCTGGCGGGGGCCACCGGGGAGCTGTTTTTT. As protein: CASSPLAGATGELFF.

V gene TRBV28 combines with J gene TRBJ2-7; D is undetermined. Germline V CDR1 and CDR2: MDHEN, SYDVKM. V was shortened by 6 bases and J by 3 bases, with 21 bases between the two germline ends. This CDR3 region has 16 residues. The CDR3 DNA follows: TGTGCCAGCAGCCCGGTGGTAGGGTTTAATAACTACGAGCAGTACGTC. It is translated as CASSPVVGFNNYEQYV.

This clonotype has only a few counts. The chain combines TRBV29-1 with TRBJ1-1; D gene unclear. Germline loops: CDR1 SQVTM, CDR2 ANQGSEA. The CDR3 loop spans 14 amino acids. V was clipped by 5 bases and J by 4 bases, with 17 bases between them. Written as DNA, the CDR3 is TGCAGCGTTAGGAGACTCCTGCCGGGCACTGAAGCTTTCTTT. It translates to CSVRRLLPGTEAFF.

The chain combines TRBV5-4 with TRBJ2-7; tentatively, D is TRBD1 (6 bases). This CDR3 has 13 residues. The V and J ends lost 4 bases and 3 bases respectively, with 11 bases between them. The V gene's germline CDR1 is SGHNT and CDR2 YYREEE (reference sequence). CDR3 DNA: TGTGCCAGCAGCCGGGACACAGGCTACGAGCAGTACGTC. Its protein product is CASSRDTGYEQYV.

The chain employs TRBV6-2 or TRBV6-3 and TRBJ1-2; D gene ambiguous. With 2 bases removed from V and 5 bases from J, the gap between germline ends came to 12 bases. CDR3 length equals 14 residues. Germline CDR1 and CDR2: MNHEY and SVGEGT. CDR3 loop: CASSYLGRTYGYTF. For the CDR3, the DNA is TGTGCCAGCAGTTACCTAGGGAGGACTTATGGCTACACCTTC.

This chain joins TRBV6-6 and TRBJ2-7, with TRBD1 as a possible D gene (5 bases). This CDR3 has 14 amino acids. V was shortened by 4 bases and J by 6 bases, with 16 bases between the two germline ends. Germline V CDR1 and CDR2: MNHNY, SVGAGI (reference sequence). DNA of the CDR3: TGTGCCAGCAGTTTTCTAGTTCAGGGTCCCGAGCAGTACGTC. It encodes CASSFLVQGPEQYV.

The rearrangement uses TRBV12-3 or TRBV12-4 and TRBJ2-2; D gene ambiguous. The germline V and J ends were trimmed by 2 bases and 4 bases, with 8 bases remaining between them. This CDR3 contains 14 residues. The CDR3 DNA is TGTGCCAGCAGTTTATCCGTACGCACCGGGGAGCTGTTTTTT. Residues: CASSLSVRTGELFF.

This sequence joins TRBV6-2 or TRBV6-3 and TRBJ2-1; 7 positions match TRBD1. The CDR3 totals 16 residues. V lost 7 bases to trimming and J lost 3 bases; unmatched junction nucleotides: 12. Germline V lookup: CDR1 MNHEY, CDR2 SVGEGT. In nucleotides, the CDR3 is TGTGCCAGCATCGAGGACAGGTTGGGGCACTACAATGAGCAGTTCTTC. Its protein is CASIEDRLGHYNEQFF.

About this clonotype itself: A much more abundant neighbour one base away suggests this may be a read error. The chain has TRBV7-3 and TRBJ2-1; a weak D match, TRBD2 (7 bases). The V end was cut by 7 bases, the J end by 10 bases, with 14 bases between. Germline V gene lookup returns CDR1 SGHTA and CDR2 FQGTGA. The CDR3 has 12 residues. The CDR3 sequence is CASIPGGPEQFF. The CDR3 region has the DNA TGTGCCAGCATCCCCGGGGGGCCAGAGCAGTTCTTC.

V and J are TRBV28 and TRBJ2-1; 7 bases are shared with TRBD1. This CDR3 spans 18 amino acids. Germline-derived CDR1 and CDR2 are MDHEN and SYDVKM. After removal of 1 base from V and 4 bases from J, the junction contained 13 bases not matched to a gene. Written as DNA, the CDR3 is TGTGCCAGCAGTTTATCCGGACAGGCCGGAACCCTTTACAATGAGCAGTTCTTC. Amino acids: CASSLSGQAGTLYNEQFF.

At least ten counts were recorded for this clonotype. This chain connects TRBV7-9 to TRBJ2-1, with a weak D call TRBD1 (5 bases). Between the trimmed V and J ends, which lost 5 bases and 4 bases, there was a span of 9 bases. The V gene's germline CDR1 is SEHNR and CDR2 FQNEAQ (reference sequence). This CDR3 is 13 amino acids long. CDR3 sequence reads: CASSAQGYNEQFF. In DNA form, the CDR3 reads TGTGCCAGCAGCGCCCAGGGATACAATGAGCAGTTCTTC.

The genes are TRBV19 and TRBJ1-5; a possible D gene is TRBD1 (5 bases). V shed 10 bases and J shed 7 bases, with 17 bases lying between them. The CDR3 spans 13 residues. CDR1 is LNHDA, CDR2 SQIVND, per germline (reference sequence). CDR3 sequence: CATSTDLSQPQHF. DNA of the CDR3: TGTGCCACTTCGACAGATTTGAGCCAGCCCCAGCATTTT.

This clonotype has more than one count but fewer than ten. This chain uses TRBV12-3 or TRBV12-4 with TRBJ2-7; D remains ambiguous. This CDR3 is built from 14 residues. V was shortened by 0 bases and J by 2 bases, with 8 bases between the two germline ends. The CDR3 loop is CASSLASRPYEQYF. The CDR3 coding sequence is TGTGCCAGCAGTTTAGCCAGCCGACCCTACGAGCAGTACTTC.

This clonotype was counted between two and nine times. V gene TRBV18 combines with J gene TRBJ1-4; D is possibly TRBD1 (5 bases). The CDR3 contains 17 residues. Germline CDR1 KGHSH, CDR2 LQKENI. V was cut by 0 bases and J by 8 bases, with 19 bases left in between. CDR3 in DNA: TGTGCCAGCTCACCACCGGCCGGGGGAGCGGAGGGAGAAAAACTGTTTTTT. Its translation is CASSPPAGGAEGEKLFF. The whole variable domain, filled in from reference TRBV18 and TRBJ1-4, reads NAGVMQNPRHLVRRRGQEARLRCSPMKGHSHVYWYRQLPEEGLKFMVYLQKENIIDESGMPKERFSAEFPKEGPSILRIQQVVRGDSAAYFCASSPPAGGAEGEKLFFGSGTQLSVL.

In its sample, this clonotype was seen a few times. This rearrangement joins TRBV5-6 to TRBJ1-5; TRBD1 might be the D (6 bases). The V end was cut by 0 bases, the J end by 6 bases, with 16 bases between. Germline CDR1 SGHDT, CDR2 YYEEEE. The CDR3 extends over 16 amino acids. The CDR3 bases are TGTGCCAGCAGCTTGGCCTGGGCGGGGGCCAGTCAGCCCCAGCATTTT. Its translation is CASSLAWAGASQPQHF.

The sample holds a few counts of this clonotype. The CDR3 bases are TGTGCCAGCAGTCTCCCGGGACAGGGAAACGAGCAGTACGTC. This encodes CASSLPGQGNEQYV. The V and J genes are TRBV28 and TRBJ2-7; 9 nucleotides match TRBD1. J lost 5 bases, V lost 5 bases, and 7 bases had no gene match. Per the germline V gene, CDR1 is MDHEN and CDR2 is SYDVKM. This CDR3 is built from 14 residues.

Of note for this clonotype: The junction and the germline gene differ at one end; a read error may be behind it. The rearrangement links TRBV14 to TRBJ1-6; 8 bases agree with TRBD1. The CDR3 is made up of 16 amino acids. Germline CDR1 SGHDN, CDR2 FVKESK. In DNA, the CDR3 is TGTGCCAGCAGTCAAGGGGGACAGGCTACTAATTCACCCCTCCACTTT. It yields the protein CASSQGGQATNSPLHF.

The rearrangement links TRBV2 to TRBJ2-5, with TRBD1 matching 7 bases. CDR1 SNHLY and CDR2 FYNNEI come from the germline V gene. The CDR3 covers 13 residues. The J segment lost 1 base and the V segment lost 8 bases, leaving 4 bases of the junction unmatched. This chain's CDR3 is CASLTGVQETQYF. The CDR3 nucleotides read TGTGCCAGCCTAACAGGGGTCCAAGAGACCCAGTACTTC.

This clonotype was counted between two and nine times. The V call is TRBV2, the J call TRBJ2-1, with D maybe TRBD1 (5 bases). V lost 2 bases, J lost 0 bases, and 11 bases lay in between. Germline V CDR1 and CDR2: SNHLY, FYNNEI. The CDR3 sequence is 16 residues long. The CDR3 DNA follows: TGTGCCAGCAGTGAAACAGGCTACCGCTCCTACAATGAGCAGTTCTTC. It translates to CASSETGYRSYNEQFF.

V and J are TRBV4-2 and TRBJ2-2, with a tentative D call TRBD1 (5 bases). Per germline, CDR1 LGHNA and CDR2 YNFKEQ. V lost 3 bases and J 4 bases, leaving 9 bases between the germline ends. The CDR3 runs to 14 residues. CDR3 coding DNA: TGTGCCAGCAGCCAGAAAAGGGGCACCGGGGAGCTGTTTTTT. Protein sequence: CASSQKRGTGELFF.

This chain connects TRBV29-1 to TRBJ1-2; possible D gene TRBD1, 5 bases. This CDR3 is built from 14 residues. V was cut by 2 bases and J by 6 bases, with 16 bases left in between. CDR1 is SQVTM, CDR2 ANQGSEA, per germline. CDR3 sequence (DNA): TGCAGCGTTGAACAGTACCAGGGTGACGATGGCTACACCTTC. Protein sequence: CSVEQYQGDDGYTF.

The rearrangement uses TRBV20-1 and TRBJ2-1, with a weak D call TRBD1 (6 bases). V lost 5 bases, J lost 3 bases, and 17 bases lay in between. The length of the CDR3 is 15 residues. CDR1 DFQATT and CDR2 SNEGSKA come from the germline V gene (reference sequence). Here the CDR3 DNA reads TGCAGTGCTGGCCACCGGGACACCTTCTACAATGAGCAGTTCTTC. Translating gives CSAGHRDTFYNEQFF.